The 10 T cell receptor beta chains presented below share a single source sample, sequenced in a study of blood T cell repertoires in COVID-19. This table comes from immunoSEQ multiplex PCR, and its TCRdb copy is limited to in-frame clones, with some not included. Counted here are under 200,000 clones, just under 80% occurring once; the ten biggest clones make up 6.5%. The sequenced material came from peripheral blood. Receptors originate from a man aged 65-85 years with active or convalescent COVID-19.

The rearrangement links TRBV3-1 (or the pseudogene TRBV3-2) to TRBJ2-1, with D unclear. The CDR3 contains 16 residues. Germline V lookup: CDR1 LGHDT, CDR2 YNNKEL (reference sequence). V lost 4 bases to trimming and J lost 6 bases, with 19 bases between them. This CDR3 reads CASSPFASSSGNEQFF. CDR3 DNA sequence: TGTGCCAGCAGCCCCTTTGCGTCTAGTAGTGGCAATGAGCAGTTCTTC.

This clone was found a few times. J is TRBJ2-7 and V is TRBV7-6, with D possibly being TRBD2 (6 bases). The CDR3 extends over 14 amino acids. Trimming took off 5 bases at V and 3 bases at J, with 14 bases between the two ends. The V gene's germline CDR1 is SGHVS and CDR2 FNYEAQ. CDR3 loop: CASSPAGNIYEQYF. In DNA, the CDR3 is TGTGCCAGCAGCCCGGCGGGGAACATCTACGAGCAGTACTTC.

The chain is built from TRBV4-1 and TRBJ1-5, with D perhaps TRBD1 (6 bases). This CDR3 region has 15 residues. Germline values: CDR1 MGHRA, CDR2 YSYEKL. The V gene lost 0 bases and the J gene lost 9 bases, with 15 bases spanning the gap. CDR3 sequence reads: CASSQDMGAQRPQHF. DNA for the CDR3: TGCGCCAGCAGCCAAGATATGGGGGCCCAGAGGCCCCAGCATTTT.

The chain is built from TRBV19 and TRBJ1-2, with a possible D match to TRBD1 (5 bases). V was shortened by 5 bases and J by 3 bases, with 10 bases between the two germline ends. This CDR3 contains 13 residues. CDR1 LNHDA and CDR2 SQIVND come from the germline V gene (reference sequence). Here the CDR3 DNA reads TGTGCCAGTAGTTCGACAGTTGACTATGGCTACACCTTC. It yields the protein CASSSTVDYGYTF.

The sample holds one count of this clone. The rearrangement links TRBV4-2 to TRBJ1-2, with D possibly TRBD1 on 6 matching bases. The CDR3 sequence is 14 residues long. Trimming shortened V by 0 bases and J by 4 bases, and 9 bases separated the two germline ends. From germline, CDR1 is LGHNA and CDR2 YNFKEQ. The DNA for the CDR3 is TGTGCCAGCAGCCAAGAGACAGGCTCCTATGGCTACACCTTC. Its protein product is CASSQETGSYGYTF.

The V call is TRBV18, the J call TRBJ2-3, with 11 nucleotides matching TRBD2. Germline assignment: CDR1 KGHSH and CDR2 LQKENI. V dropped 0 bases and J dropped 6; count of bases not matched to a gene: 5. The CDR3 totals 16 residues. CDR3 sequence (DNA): TGTGCCAGCTCACCACCCACTAGCGGGAGAGGGGATACGCAGTATTTT. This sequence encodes CASSPPTSGRGDTQYF.

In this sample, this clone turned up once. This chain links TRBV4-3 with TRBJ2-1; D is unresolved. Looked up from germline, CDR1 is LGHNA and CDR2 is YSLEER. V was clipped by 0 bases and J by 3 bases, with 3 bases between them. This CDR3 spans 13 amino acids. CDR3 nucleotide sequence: TGCGCCAGCAGCCAAGATTACTACAATGAGCAGTTCTTC. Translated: CASSQDYYNEQFF.

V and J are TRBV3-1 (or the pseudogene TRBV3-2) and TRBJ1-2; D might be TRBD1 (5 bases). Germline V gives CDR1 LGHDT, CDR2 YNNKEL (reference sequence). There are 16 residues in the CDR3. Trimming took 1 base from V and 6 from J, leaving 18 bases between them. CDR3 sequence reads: CASSQAAAGQIDGYTF. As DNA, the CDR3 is TGTGCCAGCAGCCAAGCCGCAGCAGGGCAAATCGATGGCTACACCTTC.

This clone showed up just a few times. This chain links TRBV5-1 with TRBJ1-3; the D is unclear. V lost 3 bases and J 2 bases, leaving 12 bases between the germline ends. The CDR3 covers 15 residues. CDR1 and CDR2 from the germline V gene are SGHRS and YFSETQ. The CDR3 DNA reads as TGCGCCAGCAGCTCCAATGTCGGGGCTGGAAACACCATATATTTT. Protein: CASSSNVGAGNTIYF.

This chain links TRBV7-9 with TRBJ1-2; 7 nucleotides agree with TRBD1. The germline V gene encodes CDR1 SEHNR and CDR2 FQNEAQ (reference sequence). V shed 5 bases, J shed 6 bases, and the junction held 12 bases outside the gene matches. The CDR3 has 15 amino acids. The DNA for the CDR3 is TGTGCCAGCAGCCTGCGGGAGGGGGCGCGTAATGGCTACACCTTC. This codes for CASSLREGARNGYTF. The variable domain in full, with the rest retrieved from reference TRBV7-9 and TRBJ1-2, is DTGVSQNPRHKITKRGQNVTFRCDPISEHNRLYWYRQTLGQGPEFLTYFQNEAQLEKSRLLSDRFSAERPKGSFSTLEIQRTEQGDSAMYLCASSLREGARNGYTFGSGTRLTVV.